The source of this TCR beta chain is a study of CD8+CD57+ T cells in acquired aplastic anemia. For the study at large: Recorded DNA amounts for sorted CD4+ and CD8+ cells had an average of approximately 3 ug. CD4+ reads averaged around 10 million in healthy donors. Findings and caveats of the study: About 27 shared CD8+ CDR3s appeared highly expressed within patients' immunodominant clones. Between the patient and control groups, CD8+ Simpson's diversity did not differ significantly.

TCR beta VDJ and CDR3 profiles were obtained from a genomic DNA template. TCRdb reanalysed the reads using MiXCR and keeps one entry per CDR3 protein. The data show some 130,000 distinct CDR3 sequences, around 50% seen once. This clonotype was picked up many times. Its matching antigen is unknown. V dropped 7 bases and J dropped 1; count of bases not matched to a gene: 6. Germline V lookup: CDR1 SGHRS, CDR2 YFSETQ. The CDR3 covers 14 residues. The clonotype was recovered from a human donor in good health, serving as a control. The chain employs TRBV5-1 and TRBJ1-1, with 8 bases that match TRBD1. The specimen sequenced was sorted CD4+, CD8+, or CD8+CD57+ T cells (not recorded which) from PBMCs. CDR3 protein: CASLPGTGNTEAFF. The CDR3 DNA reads TGCGCCAGCCTCCCCGGGACAGGGAACACTGAAGCTTTCTTT.